This record concerns one T cell receptor (beta chain) sequence. The CDR3 loop spans 16 amino acids. V lost 4 bases, J lost 1 base, and 8 bases stayed unmatched. Per germline, CDR1 MNHEY and CDR2 SVGAGI. This table comes from immunoSEQ multiplex PCR, and its TCRdb copy is limited to in-frame clones, with some not included. This table has about 230,000 clones, about 88% appearing once. This sample is drawn from a study of blood T cell repertoires in COVID-19. At the level of the study: The United States, Italy and Spain provided the acute and convalescent COVID-19 samples.

This clonotype was sampled from a man in his forties or fifties with acute or convalescent COVID-19. This rearrangement joins TRBV6-5 to TRBJ2-7; 9 positions match TRBD1. Sequences were obtained from peripheral blood. This chain's CDR3 is CASSFATGGLSYEQYF. The DNA for the CDR3 is TGTGCCAGCAGTTTCGCGACAGGGGGGTTATCCTACGAGCAGTACTTC.